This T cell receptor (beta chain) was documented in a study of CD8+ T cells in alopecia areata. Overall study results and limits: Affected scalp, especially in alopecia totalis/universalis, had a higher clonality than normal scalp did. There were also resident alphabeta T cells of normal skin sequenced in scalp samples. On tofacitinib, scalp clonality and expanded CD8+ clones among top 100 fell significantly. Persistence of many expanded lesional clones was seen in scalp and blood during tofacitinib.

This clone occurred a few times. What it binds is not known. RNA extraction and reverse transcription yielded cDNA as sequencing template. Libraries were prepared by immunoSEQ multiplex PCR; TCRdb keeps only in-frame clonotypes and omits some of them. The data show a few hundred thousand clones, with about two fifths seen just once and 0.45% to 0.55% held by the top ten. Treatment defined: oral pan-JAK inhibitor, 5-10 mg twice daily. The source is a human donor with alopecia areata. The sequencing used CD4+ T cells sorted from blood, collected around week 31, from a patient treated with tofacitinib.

The CDR3: CASSLVNYNEQFF. As DNA, the CDR3 is TGTGCCAGCAGCTTAGTTAATTACAATGAGCAGTTCTTC. V gene TRBV7-2 combines with J gene TRBJ2-1; D ambiguous. The CDR3 is 13 amino acids. V was cut by 1 base and J by 4 bases, with 5 bases left in between. Per the germline V gene, CDR1 is SGHTA and CDR2 is FQGNSA.